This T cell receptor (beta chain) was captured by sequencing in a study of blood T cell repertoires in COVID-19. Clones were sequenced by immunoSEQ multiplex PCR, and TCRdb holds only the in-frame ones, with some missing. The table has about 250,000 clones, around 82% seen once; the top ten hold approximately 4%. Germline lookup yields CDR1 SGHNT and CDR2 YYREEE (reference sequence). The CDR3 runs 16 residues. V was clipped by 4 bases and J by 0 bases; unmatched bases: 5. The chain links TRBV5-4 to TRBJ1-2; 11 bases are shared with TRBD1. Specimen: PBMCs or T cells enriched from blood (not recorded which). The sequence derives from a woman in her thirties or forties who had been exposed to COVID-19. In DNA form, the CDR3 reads TGTGCCAGCAGCGTGGGACAGGGGGAACCTAACTATGGCTACACCTTC. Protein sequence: CASSVGQGEPNYGYTF.